The count of the clone carrying this T cell receptor beta chain is one. PCR was performed using 60 Vbeta and 13 Jbeta primers. Profiled with immunoSEQ multiplex PCR; TCRdb holds only in-frame clones, not every one. This sample yields 160,000 or so clones, of which roughly 75% are seen a single time; approximately 2.4% belongs to the top ten. The sample belongs to a study of cytomegalovirus exposure and HLA in healthy donors. This CDR3 region has 13 residues. The trim removed 5 bases at V and 6 bases at J, leaving 6 bases unmatched. The germline V gene has CDR1 SGHTA and CDR2 FQGTGA. The sequenced material came from PBMCs. This receptor was identified in a female donor in good health and CMV-seronegative. The chain links TRBV7-3 to TRBJ1-1, with TRBD1 matching 7 bases. Written as DNA, the CDR3 is TGTGCCAGCAGCCCTCCCAGGGGGTCTGAAGCTTTCTTT. This sequence encodes CASSPPRGSEAFF. The entire variable domain, with the rest obtained from reference TRBV7-3 and TRBJ1-1, is as follows: GAGVSQTPSNKVTEKGKYVELRCDPISGHTALYWYRQSLGQGPEFLIYFQGTGAADDSGLPNDRFFAVRPEGSVSTLKIQRTERGDSAVYLCASSPPRGSEAFFGQGTRLTVV.